This T cell receptor (beta chain) came from a study of T-cell memory formation after mild COVID-19. Whole-study context: There were largely donor-specific TCR clusters. The study, taken as a whole, reports: CD4+ contracting clones lay mainly in CM and EM, CD8+ ones in EMRA. While clones contracting from day 15 to 85 were balanced between CD4 and CD8, later expanders leaned CD4+.

TCRalpha and TCRbeta libraries used 5'RACE with constant-segment primers and UMIs. TCRdb re-derived calls from the 5' RACE reads in MiXCR, one entry per CDR3 protein. The sample consists of around 110,000 distinct CDR3 sequences, over 15% of them appearing once. Trimming cost V 6 bases and J 1 base, with 9 bases left between them. The germline V gene has CDR1 SQVTM and CDR2 ANQGSEA. The CDR3 contains 12 residues. On this clonotype itself: The antigen remains unidentified.

The J gene is TRBJ1-1, the V gene TRBV29-1, with a possible D match to TRBD1 (5 bases). Sequences were obtained from PBMCs or a T cell subset sorted from them (not recorded which). The receptor was derived from an adult woman who had mild COVID-19 (a few samples of this study predate the infection). Cell type and time point are not known. As DNA, the CDR3 is TGCAGCGTGGATACAGGGAACACTGAAGCTTTCTTT. Amino acids: CSVDTGNTEAFF.